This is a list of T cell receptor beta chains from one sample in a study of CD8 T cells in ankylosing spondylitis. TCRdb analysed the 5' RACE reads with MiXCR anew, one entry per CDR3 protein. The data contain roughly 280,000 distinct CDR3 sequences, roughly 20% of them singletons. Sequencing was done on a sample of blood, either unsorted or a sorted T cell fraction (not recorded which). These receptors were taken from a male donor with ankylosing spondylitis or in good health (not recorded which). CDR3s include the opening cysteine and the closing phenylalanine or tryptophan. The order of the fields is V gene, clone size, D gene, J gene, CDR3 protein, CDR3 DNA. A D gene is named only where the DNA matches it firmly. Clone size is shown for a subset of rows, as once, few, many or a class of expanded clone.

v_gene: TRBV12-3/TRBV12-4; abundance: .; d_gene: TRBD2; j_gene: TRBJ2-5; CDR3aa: CASSLASGLAGVETQYF; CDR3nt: TGTGCCAGCAGTTTAGCTTCGGGACTAGCGGGGGTCGAGACCCAGTACTTC
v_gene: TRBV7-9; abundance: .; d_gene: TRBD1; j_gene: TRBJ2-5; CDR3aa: CASPRDRDVETQYF; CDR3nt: TGTGCCAGCCCTCGGGACAGGGATGTGGAGACCCAGTACTTC
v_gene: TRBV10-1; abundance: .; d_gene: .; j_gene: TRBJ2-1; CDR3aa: CASSESLSGGSSYNEQFF; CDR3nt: TGCGCCAGCAGTGAATCCTTAAGCGGAGGGAGCTCCTACAATGAGCAGTTCTTC
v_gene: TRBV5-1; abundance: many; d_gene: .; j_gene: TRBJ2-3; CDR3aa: CASSLDGRSTDTQYF; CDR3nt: TGCGCCAGCAGCTTGGACGGCAGGAGCACAGATACGCAGTATTTT
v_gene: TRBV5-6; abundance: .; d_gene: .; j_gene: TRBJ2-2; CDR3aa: CASSAGRVDTGELFF; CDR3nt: TGTGCCAGCAGCGCTGGTAGGGTGGACACCGGGGAGCTGTTTTTT
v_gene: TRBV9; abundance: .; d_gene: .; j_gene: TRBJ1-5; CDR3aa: CASSVDPGYQPQHF; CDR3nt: TGTGCCAGCAGCGTAGATCCAGGCTATCAGCCCCAGCATTTT
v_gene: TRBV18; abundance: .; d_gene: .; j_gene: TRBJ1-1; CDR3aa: CASSLIQTGENTEAFF; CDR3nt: TGTGCCAGCTCACTGATTCAGACAGGAGAGAACACTGAAGCTTTCTTT
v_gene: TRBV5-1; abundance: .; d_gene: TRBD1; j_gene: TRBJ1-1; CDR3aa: CASSIGQGNTEAFF; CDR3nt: TGCGCCAGCAGCATAGGACAGGGGAACACTGAAGCTTTCTTT
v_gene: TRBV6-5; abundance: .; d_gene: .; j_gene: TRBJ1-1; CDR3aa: CASSYSNQGDTEAFF; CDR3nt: TGTGCCAGCAGTTACTCGAACCAAGGGGACACTGAAGCTTTCTTT
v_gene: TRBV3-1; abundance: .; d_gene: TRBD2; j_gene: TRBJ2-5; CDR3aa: CASSQDPGGALWETQYF; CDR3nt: TGTGCCAGCAGCCAAGATCCGGGGGGGGCCCTGTGGGAGACCCAGTACTTC
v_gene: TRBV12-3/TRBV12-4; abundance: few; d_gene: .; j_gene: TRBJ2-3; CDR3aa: CASSEQGRTDTQYF; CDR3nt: TGTGCCAGCAGTGAACAGGGCCGGACAGATACGCAGTATTTT
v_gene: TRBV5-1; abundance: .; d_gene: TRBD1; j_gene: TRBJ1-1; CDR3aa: CASSLFSRGQFSNTEAFF; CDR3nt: TGCGCCAGCAGCTTGTTTTCGAGGGGACAGTTCTCGAACACTGAAGCTTTCTTT
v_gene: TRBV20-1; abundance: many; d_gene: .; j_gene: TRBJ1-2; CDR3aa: CSASPWGGGYTF; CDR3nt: TGCAGTGCTTCACCTTGGGGTGGAGGCTACACCTTC
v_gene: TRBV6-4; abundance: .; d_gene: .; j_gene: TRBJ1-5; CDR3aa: CASSEGSNQPQHF; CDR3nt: TGTGCCAGCAGTGAGGGAAGTAATCAGCCCCAGCATTTT